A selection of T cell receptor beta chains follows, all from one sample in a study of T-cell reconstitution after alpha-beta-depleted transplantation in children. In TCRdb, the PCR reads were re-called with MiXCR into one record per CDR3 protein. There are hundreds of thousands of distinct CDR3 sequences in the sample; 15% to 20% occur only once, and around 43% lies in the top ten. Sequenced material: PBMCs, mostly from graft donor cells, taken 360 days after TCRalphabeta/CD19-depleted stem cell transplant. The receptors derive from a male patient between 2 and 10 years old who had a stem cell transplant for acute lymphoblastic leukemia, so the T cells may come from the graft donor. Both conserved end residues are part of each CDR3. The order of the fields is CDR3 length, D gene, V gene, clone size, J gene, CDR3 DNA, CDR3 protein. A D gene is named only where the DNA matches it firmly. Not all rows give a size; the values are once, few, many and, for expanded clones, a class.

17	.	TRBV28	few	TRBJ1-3	TGTGCCAGCAGTAAATTCTTGGAGGGGACGGCTGGAAACACCATATATTTT	CASSKFLEGTAGNTIYF
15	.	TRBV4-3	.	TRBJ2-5	TGCGCCAGCAGCCTCTCGCCTGGGGTTCAAGAGACCCAGTACTTC	CASSLSPGVQETQYF
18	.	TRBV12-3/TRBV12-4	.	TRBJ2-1	TGTGCCTTCAGTTTAGGAGGTATTTGGAGGCGATCCTACAATGAGCAGTTCTTC	CAFSLGGIWRRSYNEQFF
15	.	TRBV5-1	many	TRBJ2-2	TGCGCCAGCAGCCTAGCGTCCTCGAACACCGGGGAGCTGTTTTTT	CASSLASSNTGELFF
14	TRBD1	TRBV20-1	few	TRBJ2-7	TGCAGTGCTAGAGAATTGGGACAGGGATACGAGCAGTACTTC	CSARELGQGYEQYF
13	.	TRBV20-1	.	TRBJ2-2	TGCAGTGCTCCGGGACGGGACACCGGGGAGCTGTTTTTT	CSAPGRDTGELFF
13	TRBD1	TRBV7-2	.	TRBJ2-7	TGTGCCAGCAGGAAGGGGGCCGGATACGAGCAGTACTTC	CASRKGAGYEQYF
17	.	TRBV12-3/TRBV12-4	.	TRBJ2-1	TGTGCCAGCAGTTTAGCCCAGACTAGAGGGGCCTACAATGAGCAGTTCTTC	CASSLAQTRGAYNEQFF
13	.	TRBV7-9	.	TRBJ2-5	TGTGCCAGCTCATATCCCACGGGGGAGACCCAGTACTTC	CASSYPTGETQYF
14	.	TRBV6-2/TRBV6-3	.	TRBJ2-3	TGTGCCAGCAGTTACTCGGGGGAGCCCCTTCCGCAGTATTTT	CASSYSGEPLPQYF
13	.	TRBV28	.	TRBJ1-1	TGTGCCAGCAGTTCCCCTAGTTCTCCTTTAACTTTCTTT	CASSSPSSPLTFF
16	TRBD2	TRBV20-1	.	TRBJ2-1	TGCAGTGCTACCGGGACTAGCGGGAGGACCCACAATGAGCAGTTCTTC	CSATGTSGRTHNEQFF
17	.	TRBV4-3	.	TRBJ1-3	TGCGCCAGCAGCCAAGGGCTCCCGGTTAGCTCTGGAAACACCATATATTTT	CASSQGLPVSSGNTIYF
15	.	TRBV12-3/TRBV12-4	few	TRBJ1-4	TGTGCCAGCAGTTTGGGAGGGAGGGGTAATGAAAAACTGTTTTTT	CASSLGGRGNEKLFF
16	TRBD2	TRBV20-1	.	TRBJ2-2	TGCAGTGCTAGAGATTACCTAGCGGGAGGGACCGGGGAGCTGTTTTTT	CSARDYLAGGTGELFF
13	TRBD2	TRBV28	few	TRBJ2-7	TGTGCCACCCTGACTAGCGGATTATACGAGCAGTACTTC	CATLTSGLYEQYF
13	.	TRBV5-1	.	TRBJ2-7	TGCGCCAGCAGCCCCGGGACATTTTACGAGCAGTACTTC	CASSPGTFYEQYF
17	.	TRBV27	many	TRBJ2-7	TGTGCCAGCAGTTTATCGGGGGTAGGGGTTACCTCCTACGAGCAGTACTTC	CASSLSGVGVTSYEQYF
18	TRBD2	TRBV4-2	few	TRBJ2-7	TGTGCCAGCAGCCAAGGTAGGGCGGGAGGGACCAACACCTACGAGCAGTACTTC	CASSQGRAGGTNTYEQYF
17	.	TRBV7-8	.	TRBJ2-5	TGTGCCAGCAGCTTAGTTCTATCTCGGGAGAAGGTAGAGACCCAGTACTTC	CASSLVLSREKVETQYF
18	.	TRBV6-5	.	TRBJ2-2	TGTGCCAGCAGTTACGCCCGTCCGTACGCTAGGAACACCGGGGAGCTGTTTTTT	CASSYARPYARNTGELFF
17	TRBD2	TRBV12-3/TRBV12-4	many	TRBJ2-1	TGTGCCAGCAGCCCGGGACTAGCGGGATTTAGAATCAATGAGCAGTTCTTC	CASSPGLAGFRINEQFF
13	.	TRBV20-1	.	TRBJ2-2	TGCAGTGCTAGTCATACAAACACCGGGGAGCTGTTTTTT	CSASHTNTGELFF
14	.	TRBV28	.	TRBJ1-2	TGTGCCAGCACCTTGCTTGTCAGAGACTATGGCTACACCTTC	CASTLLVRDYGYTF
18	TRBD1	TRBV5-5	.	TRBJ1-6	TGTGCCAGCAGCTTGGGCCGACTTCAGGACAGGGCTAATTCACCCCTCCACTTT	CASSLGRLQDRANSPLHF
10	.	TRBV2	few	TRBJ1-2	TGTGCCAGCTTTTTATATGGCTACACCTTC	CASFLYGYTF
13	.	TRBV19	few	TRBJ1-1	TGTGCCACCACCCTTCTCGATGGGACTGAAGCTTTCTTT	CATTLLDGTEAFF
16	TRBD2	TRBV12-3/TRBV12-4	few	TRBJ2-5	TGTGCCAGCAGTCCTCGACTAGCGGGAGGTGAAGAGACCCAGTACTTC	CASSPRLAGGEETQYF
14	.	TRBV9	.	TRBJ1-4	TGTGCCAGCAGCTTAACCACCAAATCTCCTAAACTGTTTTTT	CASSLTTKSPKLFF
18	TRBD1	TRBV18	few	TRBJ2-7	TGTGCCAGCTCACCCTTCGGACAGGGAGGACCTACGGTTTCAGAGCAGTACTTC	CASSPFGQGGPTVSEQYF
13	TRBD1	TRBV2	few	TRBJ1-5	TGTGCCAGCAGTCAGGGGGCCGGTCAGCCCCAGCATTTT	CASSQGAGQPQHF
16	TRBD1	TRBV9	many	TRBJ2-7	TGTGCCAGCAGCGTAGCTGGACAGGGGGGCCCCTACGAGCAGTACTTC	CASSVAGQGGPYEQYF
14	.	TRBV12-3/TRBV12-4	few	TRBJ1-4	TGTGCCAGCAGTTGGGCAGGGATGGGTGAAAAACTGTTTTTT	CASSWAGMGEKLFF
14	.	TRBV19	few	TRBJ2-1	TGTGCCAGTAGTTGGGCGGGATCCTCGGATGAGCAGTTCTTC	CASSWAGSSDEQFF
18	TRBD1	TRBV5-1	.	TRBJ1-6	TGCGCCAGCAGCTTGGTGGGGACAGGGGACCGCCTTGATGGACGGACGGAATTT	CASSLVGTGDRLDGRTEF
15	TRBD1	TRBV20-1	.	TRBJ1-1	TGCAGTGCCGACAGGGGAGGGGCGCCGAACACTGAAGCTTTCTTT	CSADRGGAPNTEAFF
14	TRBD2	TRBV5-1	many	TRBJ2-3	TGCGCCAGCACCAATAGCGGGAGCACAGATACGCAGTATTTT	CASTNSGSTDTQYF